This T cell receptor beta chain stems from a study of cytotoxic CD8 clonotypes in ibrutinib-treated CLL. Overall study context: Patients gave response samples after a median approximately eleven months of treatment, range 6 to 36.

The CDR3 is 15 residues long. V lost 6 bases and J lost 2, with 14 bases in between. Germline loops: CDR1 MNHEY, CDR2 SVGAGI. Profiled with immunoSEQ multiplex PCR; TCRdb holds only in-frame clones, not every one. The sample has around 70,000 clones, just over 90% seen once. Concerning this clone: Its antigen is undetermined.

The study, taken as a whole, reports: Starting clonality was above that of age-matched healthy donors and tracked circulating CD8+ T-cell counts. Public clonotypes showed up rarely, and on treatment they shrank or held steady.

The sequenced sample was PBMCs, obtained after 12 months of ibrutinib treatment. This TCR derives from a human donor with chronic lymphocytic leukemia. The V and J genes are TRBV6-5 and TRBJ1-5; TRBD1 might be the D (5 bases). The CDR3 here is CASRSRGRGNQPQHF. The CDR3 DNA reads TGTGCCAGCAGATCGCGGGGACGGGGCAATCAGCCCCAGCATTTT.